The entry that follows covers one T cell receptor (beta chain) sequence. These data belong to a study of blood T cell repertoires in COVID-19. The V end lost 1 base, the J end lost 5 bases, and 11 bases lay between the germline ends. Germline CDR1 and CDR2: MGHRA and YSYEKL. The CDR3 has 14 amino acids. Libraries were prepared by immunoSEQ multiplex PCR; TCRdb keeps only in-frame clonotypes and omits some of them. This table holds more than 150,000 clones, 85% to 90% found once. V usage is TRBV4-1 and J usage is TRBJ1-2, with D hard to call. The receptor was isolated from a man between 18 and 35 years old with acute or convalescent COVID-19. The sequenced sample consisted of peripheral blood. Here the CDR3 DNA reads TGCGCCAGCAGCCAAGGGGATGGAGGGTATGGCTACACCTTC. Translating gives CASSQGDGGYGYTF.